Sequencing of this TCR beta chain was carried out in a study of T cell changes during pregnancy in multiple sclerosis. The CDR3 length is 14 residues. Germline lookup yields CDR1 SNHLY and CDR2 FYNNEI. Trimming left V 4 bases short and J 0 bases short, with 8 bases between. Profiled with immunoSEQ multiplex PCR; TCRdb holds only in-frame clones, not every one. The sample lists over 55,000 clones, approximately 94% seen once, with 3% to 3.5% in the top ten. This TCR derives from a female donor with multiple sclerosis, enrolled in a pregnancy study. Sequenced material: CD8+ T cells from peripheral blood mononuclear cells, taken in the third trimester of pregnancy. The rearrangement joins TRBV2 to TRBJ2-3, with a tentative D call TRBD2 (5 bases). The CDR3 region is CASSVGSSTDTQYF. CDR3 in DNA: TGTGCCAGCAGTGTAGGGAGCAGCACAGATACGCAGTATTTT.